This is a list of T cell receptor beta chains from one sample in a study of shared clonotypes between healthy human individuals. Profiling relied on immunoSEQ multiplex PCR, and the TCRdb table lists in-frame clones only, not all of them. The sample has approximately 1.5 million clones; around 98% are singletons. Sequences were obtained from naive CD4+ T cells sorted from blood. All receptors derive from a man aged 30 to 39 in good health. Both conserved end residues are part of each CDR3. A D gene is named only where the DNA matches it firmly. Expanded clones are given a class, and other clones once, few, many or no size at all.

clone_size: -; d_call: -; v_call: TRBV5-6; j_call: TRBJ2-7; cdr3_nt: TGTGCCAGCAGCCCGTTTGAGGGGCGACGGGTCTACGAGCAGTACTTC; cdr3_aa: CASSPFEGRRVYEQYF
clone_size: -; d_call: -; v_call: TRBV7-9; j_call: TRBJ2-1; cdr3_nt: TGTGCCAGCAGCCACCGCCCAGGGGCCCGGGACTACAATGAGCAGTTCTTC; cdr3_aa: CASSHRPGARDYNEQFF
clone_size: -; d_call: -; v_call: TRBV2; j_call: TRBJ1-4; cdr3_nt: TGTGCCAGCAGTACTCGAGGGGCAGGAACTAATGAAAAACTGTTTTTT; cdr3_aa: CASSTRGAGTNEKLFF
clone_size: once; d_call: -; v_call: TRBV5-1; j_call: TRBJ2-3; cdr3_nt: TGCGCCAGCACCCTCGGGGTAGCGGAGGTGGGAGATACGCAGTATTTT; cdr3_aa: CASTLGVAEVGDTQYF
clone_size: -; d_call: -; v_call: TRBV28; j_call: TRBJ1-2; cdr3_nt: TGTGCCAGCAGTTTTAGGGGTAATGGCTACACCTTC; cdr3_aa: CASSFRGNGYTF
clone_size: -; d_call: TRBD2; v_call: TRBV27; j_call: TRBJ2-5; cdr3_nt: TGTGCCAGCAGTCGGGGGAGGGTTTTAGAGACCCAGTACTTC; cdr3_aa: CASSRGRVLETQYF
clone_size: -; d_call: -; v_call: TRBV5-1; j_call: TRBJ1-4; cdr3_nt: TGCGCCAGCAGCTTGGCCTTAGCTGATGAAAAACTGTTTTTT; cdr3_aa: CASSLALADEKLFF
clone_size: -; d_call: TRBD2; v_call: TRBV5-6; j_call: TRBJ2-5; cdr3_nt: TGTGCCAGCAAGAATCTAGCGGGAGCGGGAGAGACCCAGTACTTC; cdr3_aa: CASKNLAGAGETQYF
clone_size: -; d_call: TRBD1; v_call: TRBV6-5; j_call: TRBJ2-2; cdr3_nt: TGTGCCAGCGGACAGGGGGCGGGGCACACCGGGGAGCTGTTTTTT; cdr3_aa: CASGQGAGHTGELFF
clone_size: -; d_call: -; v_call: TRBV13; j_call: TRBJ1-3; cdr3_nt: TGTGCCAGCAGCTCCAGACGCGGGGGGCGAAGTCCTCTCTCTGGAAACACCATATATTTT; cdr3_aa: CASSSRRGGRSPLSGNTIYF
clone_size: -; d_call: -; v_call: TRBV6-5; j_call: TRBJ2-1; cdr3_nt: TGTGCCAGCATGAGGGGGAGGATTTCCAATGAGCAGTTCTTC; cdr3_aa: CASMRGRISNEQFF
clone_size: -; d_call: -; v_call: TRBV6-5; j_call: TRBJ1-2; cdr3_nt: TGTGCCAGCAGACCGCAGGGACTCCGCTATGGCTACACCTTC; cdr3_aa: CASRPQGLRYGYTF
clone_size: -; d_call: -; v_call: TRBV28; j_call: TRBJ1-1; cdr3_nt: TGTGCCAGCAGTCTAACCGGGACGGTGAACACTGAAGCTTTCTTT; cdr3_aa: CASSLTGTVNTEAFF
clone_size: once; d_call: TRBD2; v_call: TRBV6-6; j_call: TRBJ2-1; cdr3_nt: TGTGCCAGCAGTTACGGGGCGGGAGACTTACTCGATGAGCAGTTCTTC; cdr3_aa: CASSYGAGDLLDEQFF
clone_size: -; d_call: -; v_call: TRBV9; j_call: TRBJ1-1; cdr3_nt: TGTGCCAGCAGCGTAGAGGCAATGAACACTGAAGCTTTCTTT; cdr3_aa: CASSVEAMNTEAFF